The 21 T cell receptor beta chains presented below share a single source sample, sequenced in a study of blood T cells in healthy people across ages. A sample-barcoded 5' primer and a J-beta primer mix were used in a second PCR of roughly 6 to 12 cycles. TCRdb called the 5' RACE reads again in MiXCR, with one record for every CDR3 protein. This table has hundreds of thousands of distinct CDR3 sequences, approximately 21% appearing once. Sequencing was performed on blood. Receptor source: an older man in good health.

In its sample, this clonotype was seen a few times. The chain couples TRBV5-8 to TRBJ1-1; D unresolved. The V end was cut by 1 base, the J end by 0 bases, with 4 bases between. Germline CDR1 SGHTS, CDR2 YDEGEE. The CDR3 is 13 residues long. The CDR3 protein is CASSLSLNTEAFF. The DNA of the CDR3 is TGTGCCAGCAGCTTGTCCCTGAACACTGAAGCTTTCTTT.

This clonotype was counted a few times. V is TRBV20-1 and J is TRBJ1-2, with 11 bases matching TRBD1. CDR1 DFQATT and CDR2 SNEGSKA come from the germline V gene (reference sequence). The ends lost 5 bases at V and 6 bases at J; junction bases unmatched: 2. The CDR3 loop spans 12 amino acids. CDR3 in DNA: TGCAGTGCTGGACAGGGGGCTGATGGCTACACCTTC. This codes for CSAGQGADGYTF.

This clonotype came up a few times. Germline and junction disagree at one end, which may indicate a read error. J is TRBJ1-4 and V is TRBV7-9; no firm D call. The CDR3 loop spans 15 amino acids. Germline V lookup: CDR1 SEHNR, CDR2 FQNEAQ (reference sequence). The DNA for the CDR3 is TGTGCCAGCAGCTCCCGCCCGGCATTAGATGAAAAACTGCTTTTT. Protein sequence: CASSSRPALDEKLLF.

There are a few counts of this clonotype. The chain uses TRBV28 and TRBJ1-4; 8 nucleotides line up with TRBD1. Germline loops: CDR1 MDHEN, CDR2 SYDVKM. V was pared by 5 bases and J by 6 bases, with 8 bases of the junction left unmatched. The CDR3 covers 15 residues. CDR3 region: CASSPQTGGDEKLFF. The CDR3 DNA is TGTGCCAGCAGTCCACAAACAGGGGGAGATGAAAAACTGTTTTTT. The full variable domain, in which reference TRBV28 and TRBJ1-4 provide the parts outside the CDR3, is DVKVTQSSRYLVKRTGEKVFLECVQDMDHENMFWYRQDPGLGLRLIYFSYDVKMKEKGDIPEGYSVSREKKERFSLILESASTNQTSMYLCASSPQTGGDEKLFFGSGTQLSVL.

A word on this clonotype: Just one base apart from a much larger clone, this may be a read error. This rearrangement joins TRBV29-1 to TRBJ2-5, with 16 nucleotides matching TRBD2. Germline CDR1 SQVTM, CDR2 ANQGSEA. The CDR3 contains 15 residues. The CDR3 loop is CSVEGTSGRAEAQYF. The DNA for the CDR3 is TGCAGCGTTGAGGGGACTAGCGGGAGGGCAGAGGCCCAGTACTTC.

The gene calls are TRBV7-3 and TRBJ2-4; tentatively, D is TRBD2 (5 bases). The CDR3 covers 13 residues. The V and J ends lost 3 bases and 8 bases respectively, with 11 bases between them. Germline V gene lookup returns CDR1 SGHTA and CDR2 FQGTGA. CDR3 bases: TGTGCCAGCAGCTTGGGCGGGCTTGACATTCAGTACTTC. It specifies CASSLGGLDIQYF.

Ten or more counts support this clonotype. The chain carries TRBV9 and TRBJ2-5; D not certain. The CDR3 runs to 15 residues. Trimming stripped 0 bases from V and 0 bases from J, with 9 bases between. Germline CDR1 is SGDLS and CDR2 is YYNGEE. Here the CDR3 DNA reads TGTGCCAGCAGCGTAGCGGACGCGTACCAAGAGACCCAGTACTTC. Translated, it gives CASSVADAYQETQYF.

This clonotype was seen more than once but under ten times. The rearrangement joins TRBV4-3 to TRBJ1-5; D unresolved. V dropped 0 bases and J dropped 3 bases, with 9 bases sitting between them. Per the germline V gene, CDR1 is LGHNA and CDR2 is YSLEER. The CDR3 consists of 15 residues. CDR3 residues: CASSQDSQNNQPQHF. DNA for the CDR3: TGCGCCAGCAGCCAAGATAGTCAGAACAATCAGCCCCAGCATTTT.

This clonotype was detected only a few times. The chain combines TRBV7-8 with TRBJ2-2; TRBD1 matches 10 bases. The CDR3 has 19 residues. Germline V lookup: CDR1 SGHVS, CDR2 FQNEAQ. The trim removed 4 bases at V and 5 bases at J, leaving 16 bases unmatched. CDR3 region: CASSSGILTGGKVTGELFF. In nucleotides, the CDR3 is TGTGCCAGCAGCTCGGGTATCTTGACAGGGGGCAAGGTTACCGGGGAGCTGTTTTTT.

The chain recombines TRBV5-1 with TRBJ2-5, with D maybe TRBD2 (6 bases). The J call may be wrong; the DNA end is better matched by TRBJ2-7. Looked up from germline, CDR1 is SGHRS and CDR2 is YFSETQ. The CDR3 runs 15 residues. The CDR3 nucleotides are TGCGCCAGCAGCATGAACGGGAGACGGGACTACGAGCAGTACTTC. Translated, it gives CASSMNGRRDYEQYF.

This clonotype was seen a handful of times. The V and J genes are TRBV20-1 and TRBJ2-3, with D maybe TRBD2 (5 bases). This CDR3 region has 14 residues. V lost 1 base and J 4 bases, leaving 12 bases between the germline ends. Germline-derived CDR1 and CDR2 are DFQATT and SNEGSKA (reference sequence). Written as DNA, the CDR3 is TGCAGTGCTAGAGGAAGAGGGCGCCCAGATACGCAGTATTTT. Its protein is CSARGRGRPDTQYF.

The chain has TRBV29-1 and TRBJ2-2; D not resolved. Germline V CDR1 and CDR2: SQVTM, ANQGSEA. This CDR3 is built from 15 residues. The V gene lost 6 bases and the J gene lost 1 base, with 15 bases spanning the gap. CDR3 protein: CSVQAATLNTGELFF. CDR3 DNA sequence: TGCAGCGTCCAGGCGGCAACCCTGAACACCGGGGAGCTGTTTTTT.

This clonotype was recorded at least ten times. V is TRBV4-1 and J is TRBJ1-2; 9 nucleotides line up with TRBD1. This CDR3 is 15 amino acids long. V shed 0 bases, J shed 8 bases, and the junction held 7 bases outside the gene matches. CDR1 and CDR2 from the germline V gene are MGHRA and YSYEKL. Here the CDR3 reads CASSQDHGTGLGYTF. The CDR3 DNA is TGCGCCAGCAGCCAAGATCATGGGACAGGGTTGGGCTACACCTTC.

The chain uses TRBV20-1 and TRBJ2-2; D could derive from TRBD1 or TRBD2 (5 bases each). Per germline, CDR1 DFQATT and CDR2 SNEGSKA (reference sequence). Trimming stripped 4 bases from V and 2 bases from J, with 17 bases between. There are 16 residues in the CDR3. The CDR3 reads CSATPFGTKNTGELFF. In nucleotides, the CDR3 is TGCAGTGCTACCCCGTTCGGGACGAAAAACACCGGGGAGCTGTTTTTT.

This clonotype was recorded a few times. The rearrangement joins TRBV24-1 to TRBJ2-1, with 8 bases identical to TRBD2. The CDR3 is made up of 15 amino acids. J was trimmed by 3 bases and V by 0 bases; bases with no gene match: 0. Looked up from germline, CDR1 is KGHDR and CDR2 is SFDVKD. The CDR3 DNA is TGTGCCACCAGTGATTTGGCGGGAGGCTACAATGAGCAGTTCTTC. Its protein product is CATSDLAGGYNEQFF.

A few counts support this clonotype. V gene TRBV2 combines with J gene TRBJ2-7; D might be TRBD1 or TRBD2, each matching 5 bases. CDR1 is SNHLY and CDR2 is FYNNEI in the germline V gene. There are 15 residues in the CDR3. V lost 3 bases and J lost 4, with 16 bases in between. The CDR3 DNA follows: TGTGCCAGCAGTGAGCATTTAGCAGGGAGTTACGAGCAGTACTTC. It codes for CASSEHLAGSYEQYF.

This sequence joins TRBV29-1 and TRBJ1-3, with D tentatively TRBD1 (6 bases). This CDR3 is built from 13 residues. CDR1 is SQVTM and CDR2 is ANQGSEA in the germline V gene. Deletions cut 6 bases from V and 7 bases from J, with 16 bases between. CDR3 bases: TGCAGCGTCTCTGACAGGAATTTTAACACCATATATTTT. Its protein product is CSVSDRNFNTIYF.

This clonotype was seen at least ten times. The chain joins TRBV5-4 to TRBJ2-2, with 8 bases matching TRBD2. The CDR3 extends over 16 amino acids. Trimming cost V 1 base and J 4 bases; bases outside gene matches: 6. Germline loops: CDR1 SGHNT, CDR2 YYREEE (reference sequence). DNA of the CDR3: TGTGCCAGCAGCTTGCCAGCGGGAGTTTTCACCGGGGAGCTGTTTTTT. Its translation is CASSLPAGVFTGELFF.

As DNA, the CDR3 is TGTGCCAGCAGCCAGACTAGCTATGAGCAGTTCTTC. Translation: CASSQTSYEQFF. V and J are TRBV3-1 and TRBJ2-1; 7 bases line up with TRBD2. V trimming: 3 bases; J trimming: 8 bases; junction bases outside the gene matches: 1. CDR1 LGHDT and CDR2 YNNKEL come from the germline V gene (reference sequence). The CDR3 totals 12 residues.

This clonotype was found a few times. V and J are TRBV6-6 and TRBJ2-1; D assignment may be TRBD1 or TRBD2 (5 bases each). This CDR3 region has 13 residues. Germline values: CDR1 MNHNY, CDR2 SVGAGI (reference sequence). V dropped 2 bases and J dropped 6 bases, with 8 bases sitting between them. The DNA for the CDR3 is TGTGCCAGCAGTTACCTTGGGGGCAATGAGCAGTTCTTC. Translation gives CASSYLGGNEQFF.

The chain employs TRBV7-9 and TRBJ2-7; D is possibly TRBD1 (5 bases). CDR3 length: 14 amino acids. Trimming left V 1 base short and J 3 bases short, with 10 bases between. Germline values: CDR1 SEHNR, CDR2 FQNEAQ (reference sequence). CDR3 in DNA: TGTGCCAGCAGCTTAGGTCAGGGTTTCTACGAGCAGTACTTC. As protein: CASSLGQGFYEQYF. The whole variable domain, filled in from reference TRBV7-9 and TRBJ2-7, reads DTGVSQNPRHKITKRGQNVTFRCDPISEHNRLYWYRQTLGQGPEFLTYFQNEAQLEKSRLLSDRFSAERPKGSFSTLEIQRTEQGDSAMYLCASSLGQGFYEQYFGPGTRLTVT.